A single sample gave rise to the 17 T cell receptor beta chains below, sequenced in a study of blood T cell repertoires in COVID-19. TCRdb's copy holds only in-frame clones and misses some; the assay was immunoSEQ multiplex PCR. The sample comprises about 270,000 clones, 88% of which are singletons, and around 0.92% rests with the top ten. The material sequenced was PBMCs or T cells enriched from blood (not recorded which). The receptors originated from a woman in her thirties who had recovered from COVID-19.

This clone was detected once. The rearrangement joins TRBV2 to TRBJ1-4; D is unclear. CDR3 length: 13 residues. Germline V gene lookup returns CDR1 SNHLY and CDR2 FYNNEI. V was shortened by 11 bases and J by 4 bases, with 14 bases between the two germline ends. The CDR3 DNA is TGTGCCTCAGGATCCTTTCTTAATGAAAAACTGTTTTTT. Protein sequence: CASGSFLNEKLFF.

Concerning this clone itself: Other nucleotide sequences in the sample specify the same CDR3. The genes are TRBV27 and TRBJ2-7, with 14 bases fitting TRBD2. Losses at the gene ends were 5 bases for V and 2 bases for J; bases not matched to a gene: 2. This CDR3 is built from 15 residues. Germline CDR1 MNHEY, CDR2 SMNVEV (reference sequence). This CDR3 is CASSRLAGGPYEQYF. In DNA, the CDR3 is TGTGCCAGCAGTCGACTAGCGGGAGGGCCCTACGAGCAGTACTTC.

CDR3 in DNA: TGTGCCAGCAATCGGGACAGGGTCTCTGGAAACACCATATATTTT. Translated, it gives CASNRDRVSGNTIYF. The gene calls are TRBV28 and TRBJ1-3, with 9 nucleotides matching TRBD1. Germline V gives CDR1 MDHEN, CDR2 SYDVKM. Losses at the gene ends were 7 bases for V and 0 bases for J; bases not matched to a gene: 4. The CDR3 consists of 15 residues. The whole variable domain, remainder taken from reference TRBV28 and TRBJ1-3, is DVKVTQSSRYLVKRTGEKVFLECVQDMDHENMFWYRQDPGLGLRLIYFSYDVKMKEKGDIPEGYSVSREKKERFSLILESASTNQTSMYLCASNRDRVSGNTIYFGEGSWLTVV.

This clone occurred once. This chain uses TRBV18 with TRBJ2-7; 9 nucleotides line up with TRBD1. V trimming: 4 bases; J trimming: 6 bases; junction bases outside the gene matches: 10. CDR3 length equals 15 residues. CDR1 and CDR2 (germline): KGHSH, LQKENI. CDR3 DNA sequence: TGTGCCAGCTCACTTACCGGGACAGGGCCCACCGAGCAGTACTTC. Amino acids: CASSLTGTGPTEQYF. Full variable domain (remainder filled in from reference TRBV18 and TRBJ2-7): NAGVMQNPRHLVRRRGQEARLRCSPMKGHSHVYWYRQLPEEGLKFMVYLQKENIIDESGMPKERFSAEFPKEGPSILRIQQVVRGDSAAYFCASSLTGTGPTEQYFGPGTRLTVT.

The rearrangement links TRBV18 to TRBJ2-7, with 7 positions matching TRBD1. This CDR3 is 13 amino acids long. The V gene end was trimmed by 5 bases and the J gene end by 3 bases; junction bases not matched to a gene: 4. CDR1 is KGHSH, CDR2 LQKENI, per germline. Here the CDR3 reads CASSGTAGYEQYF. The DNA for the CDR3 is TGTGCCAGCTCAGGGACAGCCGGCTACGAGCAGTACTTC.

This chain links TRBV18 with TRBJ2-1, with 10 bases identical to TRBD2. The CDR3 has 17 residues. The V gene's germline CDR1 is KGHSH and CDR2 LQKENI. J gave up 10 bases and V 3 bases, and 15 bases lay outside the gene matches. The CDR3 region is CASSPRELAGFFWEQFF. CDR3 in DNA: TGTGCCAGCTCACCCCGGGAACTAGCGGGATTTTTCTGGGAGCAGTTCTTC.

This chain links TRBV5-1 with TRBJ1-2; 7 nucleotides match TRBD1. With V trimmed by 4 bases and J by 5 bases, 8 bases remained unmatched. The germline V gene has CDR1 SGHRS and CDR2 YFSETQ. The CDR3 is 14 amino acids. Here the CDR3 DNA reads TGCGCCAGCAGCCCGAAGGGGGCTGAATATGGCTACACCTTC. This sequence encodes CASSPKGAEYGYTF.

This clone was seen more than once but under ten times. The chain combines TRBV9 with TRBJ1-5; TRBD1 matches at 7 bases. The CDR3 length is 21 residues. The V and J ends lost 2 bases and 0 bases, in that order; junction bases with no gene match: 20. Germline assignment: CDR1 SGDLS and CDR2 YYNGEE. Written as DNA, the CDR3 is TGTGCCAGCAGCGTTCACGACGGGCGTGGGGACAGACATGATAGCAATCAGCCCCAGCATTTT. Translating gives CASSVHDGRGDRHDSNQPQHF.

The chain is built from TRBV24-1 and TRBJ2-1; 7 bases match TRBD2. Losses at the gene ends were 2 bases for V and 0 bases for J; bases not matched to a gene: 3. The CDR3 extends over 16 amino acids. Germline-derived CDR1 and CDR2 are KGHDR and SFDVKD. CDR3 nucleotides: TGTGCCACCAGTGATTCTCTAGCGGACTCCTACAATGAGCAGTTCTTC. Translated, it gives CATSDSLADSYNEQFF.

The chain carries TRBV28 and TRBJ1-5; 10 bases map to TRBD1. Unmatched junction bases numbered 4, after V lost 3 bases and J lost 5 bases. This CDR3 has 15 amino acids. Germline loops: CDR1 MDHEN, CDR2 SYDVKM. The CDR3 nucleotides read TGTGCCAGCAGTTTTGAGGGGACAGGGGATCAGCCCCAGCATTTT. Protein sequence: CASSFEGTGDQPQHF.

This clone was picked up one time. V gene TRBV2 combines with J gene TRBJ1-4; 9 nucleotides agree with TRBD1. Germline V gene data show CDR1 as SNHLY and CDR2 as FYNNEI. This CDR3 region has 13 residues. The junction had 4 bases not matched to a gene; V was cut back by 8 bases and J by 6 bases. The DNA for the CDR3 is TGTGCCAGCGTGGGACAGGGTGATGAAAAACTGTTTTTT. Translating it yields CASVGQGDEKLFF.

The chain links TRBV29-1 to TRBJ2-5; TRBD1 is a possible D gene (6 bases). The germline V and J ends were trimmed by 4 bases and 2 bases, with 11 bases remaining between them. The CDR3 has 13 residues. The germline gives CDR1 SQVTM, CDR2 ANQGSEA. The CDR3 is CSVVRDTQETQYF. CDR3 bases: TGCAGCGTTGTACGGGACACACAAGAGACCCAGTACTTC.

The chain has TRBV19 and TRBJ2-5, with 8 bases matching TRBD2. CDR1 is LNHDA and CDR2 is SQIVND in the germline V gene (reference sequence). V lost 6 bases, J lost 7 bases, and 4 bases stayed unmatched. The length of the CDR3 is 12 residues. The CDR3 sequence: CASSTSGGTQYF. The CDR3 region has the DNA TGTGCCAGTAGCACCAGCGGGGGGACCCAGTACTTC. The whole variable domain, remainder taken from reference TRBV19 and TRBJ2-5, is DGGITQSPKYLFRKEGQNVTLSCEQNLNHDAMYWYRQDPGQGLRLIYYSQIVNDFQKGDIAEGYSVSREKKESFPLTVTSAQKNPTAFYLCASSTSGGTQYFGPGTRLLVL.

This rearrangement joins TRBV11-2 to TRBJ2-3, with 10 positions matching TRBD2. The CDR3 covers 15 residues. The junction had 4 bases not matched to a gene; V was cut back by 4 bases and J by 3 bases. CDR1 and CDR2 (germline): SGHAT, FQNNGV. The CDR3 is CASSSSGRITDTQYF. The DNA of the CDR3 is TGTGCCAGCAGCTCTAGCGGGAGAATTACAGATACGCAGTATTTT.

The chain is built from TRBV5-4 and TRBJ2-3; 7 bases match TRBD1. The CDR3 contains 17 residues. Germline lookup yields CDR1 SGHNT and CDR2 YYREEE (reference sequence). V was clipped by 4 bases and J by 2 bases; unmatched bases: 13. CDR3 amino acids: CASSVPGTAKTTDTQYF. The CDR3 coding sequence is TGTGCCAGCAGCGTTCCCGGGACAGCAAAAACCACAGATACGCAGTATTTT.

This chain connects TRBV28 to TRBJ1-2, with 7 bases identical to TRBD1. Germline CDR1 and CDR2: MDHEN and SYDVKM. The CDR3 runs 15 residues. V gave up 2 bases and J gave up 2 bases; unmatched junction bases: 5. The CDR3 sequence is CASSLPKGQNYGYTF. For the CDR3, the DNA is TGTGCCAGCAGTTTACCGAAGGGACAGAACTATGGCTACACCTTC.

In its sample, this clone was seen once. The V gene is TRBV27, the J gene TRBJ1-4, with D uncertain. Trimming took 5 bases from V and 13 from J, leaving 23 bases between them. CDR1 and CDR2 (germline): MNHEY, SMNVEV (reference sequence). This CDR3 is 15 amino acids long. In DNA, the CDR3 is TGTGCCAGCAGTAGCGGGGTGGGCTTCCCCGAAGGACTGTTTTTT. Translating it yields CASSSGVGFPEGLFF.